This T cell receptor (beta chain) came from a study of CD8 T cells in ankylosing spondylitis. Library preparation for TCR beta used quantitative 5'-RACE with molecular barcodes. Using its own MiXCR run on the 5' RACE reads, TCRdb lists one record per CDR3 protein. The sample yields 750,000 to 850,000 distinct CDR3 sequences, 10% to 15% seen once. Study outcomes and limitations: Clones linked to disease were reported to show significant enrichment in matched ankylosing spondylitis synovial fluid. Reactive arthritis synovial fluid and blood previously showed some of these motif variants. Relatively scarce in peripheral blood, disease-linked clones were CD8+. For ankylosing spondylitis blood, a TCR beta motif of seven to nine highly homologous variants appeared characteristic.

This clonotype occurred many times. Its matching antigen is unknown. Sequencing used blood, either unsorted or a sorted T cell fraction (not recorded which). The origin of this receptor is a male donor with ankylosing spondylitis.

Here the CDR3 reads CASSEGPWQPQHF. The CDR3 region has the DNA TGTGCCAGCAGTGAAGGACCTTGGCAGCCCCAGCATTTT. J is TRBJ1-5 and V is TRBV6-1; D is undetermined. Germline V lookup: CDR1 MNHNS, CDR2 SASEGT. With 1 base removed from V and 7 bases from J, the gap between germline ends came to 8 bases. This CDR3 has 13 residues.